This T cell receptor (beta chain) was obtained from a study of blood T cell repertoires in COVID-19 (dated by TCRdb to about 2020). For context, the study as a whole: Samples from collaborators originated in the United States, Italy and Spain and spanned both the acute and convalescent phases of COVID-19. The sample metadata nearly always contained a de-identified subject ID, COVID-19 status, age in years and sex. Subjects who had been exposed to COVID-19, were actively infected with it, or had recovered from it provided the deeply sampled blood TCRbeta repertoires that made up the dataset. Where available, HLA class I and class II types were obtained from metadata supplied by the sample provider rather than from assay-based typing. The material from the prospective study consisted of cDNA or gDNA derived from T cells, B-cell-depleted T cells, or PBMCs. The samples were drawn from the first 160 participants of the ongoing ImmuneRACE study and from roughly 1,300 subjects provided by 6 global collaborators. The repertoires were made available in a free public database intended to serve as a resource for research on the immune response to SARS-CoV-2.

In its sample, this clone was seen a few times. What antigen it recognizes has not been identified. Within one base of it there is no much larger clone, and no base qualities were kept. TCRbeta CDR3 regions were amplified from genomic DNA using the immunoSEQ Assay, a bias-controlled multiplex PCR. Per the original workflow: Within the assay, amplification of reference gene primers was used to estimate how many nucleated cells each sample contained. To quantify the absolute abundance of each unique TCRbeta CDR3 rearrangement, sequence reads were collapsed and filtered. Productive Simpson clonality was computed per sample as the square root of Simpson's diversity index over productive rearrangements. Entries here come from immuneACCESS through TCRdb and include only in-frame sequences with V and J called. Some clones fail to appear in such tables; in the studies checked, an unresolved V gene covers under half of the shortfall, and the cause of the remainder is unknown. Clone size and the V and J calls come from that table; the DNA yielded D and trimming. Counted in this sample were around 100,000 clones; about 80% of them appeared once. The ten largest clones add up to roughly 29% of the sample.

What the study reported, not specific to this receptor: How much clinical and demographic metadata was included differed by source and by participant, and the metadata was provided uncurated.

In the germline V gene, CDR1 corresponds to MNHEY and CDR2 to SVGEGT. Spanning cysteine to phenylalanine, the CDR3 consists of 13 amino acids. Only the CDR3 region is kept as DNA, spanning 39 bases read in frame from base 1. At the junction V is shortened by 2 bases and J by 8 bases, with 10 bases in between. Collaborating institutions collected whole blood in K2EDTA tubes following their own protocols. Collaborator samples were shipped for TCRbeta analysis as frozen whole blood, isolated PBMCs, or DNA extracted from either sample type. Sequences were obtained from peripheral blood. This receptor chain uses TRBV6-2 or TRBV6-3 and TRBJ2-1; confidence is insufficient to name the D gene. The clonotype comes from a man aged 65 to 79 with active or convalescent COVID-19. The DNA sequence reads TGTGCCAGCAGTTACGTGGGCAAGGATGAGCAGTTCTTC. Protein translation: CASSYVGKDEQFF.